The next 20 T cell receptor beta chains were all read from a single sample in a study of cytomegalovirus exposure and HLA in healthy donors (dated by TCRdb to about 2017). Libraries were built with the immunoSEQ multiplex PCR assay. A mixture of 60 forward primers for TCR Vbeta segments and 13 reverse primers for TCR Jbeta segments was used in the multiplex PCR. The clones in this table, taken by TCRdb from immuneACCESS, are in-frame only. Not every clone is retained; where verified, under half of the shortfall comes from an unresolved V gene, and the cause of the rest is unknown. A total of about 98,000 clones appear in this sample, under 80% of them only once. The top ten hold roughly 8.8% of the sample. The sample comprised PBMCs. These receptors came from a human donor in good health.

This clone occurred a few times. V is TRBV19 and J is TRBJ2-1; maybe TRBD2 (5 bases). Trimming removed 0 bases at V and 12 bases at J, with 18 bases between. The germline V gene encodes CDR1 LNHDA and CDR2 SQIVND (reference sequence). The CDR3 length is 15 residues. The chain's CDR3 is CASSIEASRPGRQFF. The CDR3 DNA is TGTGCCAGTAGTATAGAGGCCAGTCGCCCTGGGAGGCAGTTCTTC.

The J gene is TRBJ2-7, the V gene TRBV9; TRBD1 agrees at 8 bases. The germline V gene encodes CDR1 SGDLS and CDR2 YYNGEE. The CDR3 runs to 15 residues. With 0 bases clipped from V and 1 base from J, the junction kept 3 bases outside the gene matches. CDR3: CASSVDTGGSYEQYF. Written as DNA, the CDR3 is TGTGCCAGCAGCGTAGACACAGGGGGGTCCTACGAGCAGTACTTC.

The chain joins TRBV7-8 to TRBJ2-2; 11 bases align to TRBD2. The ends lost 1 base at V and 6 bases at J; junction bases unmatched: 7. This CDR3 comprises 17 residues. CDR1 and CDR2 (germline): SGHVS, FQNEAQ. CDR3 loop: CASSLGLAGGYSGELFF. The DNA for the CDR3 is TGTGCCAGCAGCTTAGGGCTAGCGGGAGGTTATTCCGGGGAGCTGTTTTTT.

V and J are TRBV5-6 and TRBJ2-2; 9 bases are shared with TRBD1. The CDR3 loop spans 13 amino acids. Losses at the gene ends were 4 bases for V and 6 bases for J; bases not matched to a gene: 1. The germline V gene has CDR1 SGHDT and CDR2 YYEEEE. The CDR3 loop is CASSRTGAGELFF. Written as DNA, the CDR3 is TGTGCCAGCAGCCGGACAGGGGCCGGGGAGCTGTTTTTT.

This clone was seen a handful of times. The V gene is TRBV7-9, the J gene TRBJ2-2, with D maybe TRBD1 (5 bases). Looked up from germline, CDR1 is SEHNR and CDR2 is FQNEAQ (reference sequence). There are 16 residues in the CDR3. Trimming took off 5 bases at V and 2 bases at J, with 15 bases between the two ends. CDR3 bases: TGTGCCAGCAGCGTACAGACAGTAATCAACACCGGGGAGCTGTTTTTT. This codes for CASSVQTVINTGELFF.

This chain links TRBV29-1 with TRBJ2-7, with no clear D. The CDR3 runs 12 residues. V was cut by 0 bases and J by 6 bases, with 9 bases left in between. CDR1 and CDR2 from the germline V gene are SQVTM and ANQGSEA. CDR3 sequence reads: CSVEDPGSEQYF. The CDR3 DNA follows: TGCAGCGTTGAAGATCCAGGTTCCGAGCAGTACTTC.

This clone has just one count. The chain is built from TRBV7-9 and TRBJ2-3; 10 bases map to TRBD1. The CDR3 covers 14 residues. CDR1 and CDR2 (germline): SEHNR, FQNEAQ (reference sequence). After removal of 10 bases from V and 6 bases from J, the junction contained 10 bases not matched to a gene. The CDR3 loop is CATGQGGASDTQYF. The CDR3, as DNA: TGTGCCACAGGACAGGGGGGCGCATCTGATACGCAGTATTTT.

The table lists this clone with a few counts. The chain couples TRBV4-3 to TRBJ2-3; 7 nucleotides agree with TRBD2. The CDR3 loop spans 14 amino acids. Per the germline V gene, CDR1 is LGHNA and CDR2 is YSLEER. V dropped 4 bases and J dropped 5; count of bases not matched to a gene: 6. The CDR3 protein is CASSLRGREDTQYF. The CDR3 region has the DNA TGCGCCAGCAGCCTCCGAGGGAGGGAAGATACGCAGTATTTT.

V gene TRBV27 combines with J gene TRBJ1-2, with D maybe TRBD1 (6 bases). Germline-derived CDR1 and CDR2 are MNHEY and SMNVEV (reference sequence). The CDR3 is 13 amino acids. The V and J ends lost 5 bases and 3 bases respectively, with 10 bases between them. The CDR3 is CASSRGSHYGYTF. CDR3 nucleotides: TGTGCCAGCAGTAGGGGGAGCCACTATGGCTACACCTTC.

The chain has TRBV27 and TRBJ1-1; D is undetermined. The ends were cut back, 2 bases at V and 1 base at J, with 8 bases in the middle. CDR1 and CDR2 (germline): MNHEY, SMNVEV (reference sequence). CDR3 length equals 14 residues. CDR3 in amino acids: CASSLRWANTEAFF. In nucleotides, the CDR3 is TGTGCCAGCAGTTTAAGGTGGGCGAACACTGAAGCTTTCTTT.

V usage is TRBV29-1 and J usage is TRBJ2-7; D perhaps matches TRBD1 (6 bases). Germline-derived CDR1 and CDR2 are SQVTM and ANQGSEA. V gave up 3 bases and J gave up 3 bases, with 18 bases separating them. The CDR3 extends over 15 amino acids. CDR3 coding DNA: TGCAGCGTTGAGGGATTGACAGGTGGGCACTACGAGCAGTACTTC. Encoded protein: CSVEGLTGGHYEQYF.

Here the CDR3 reads CASSLAQAVGSYEQYF. Written as DNA, the CDR3 is TGTGCCAGCAGCTTAGCTCAAGCCGTCGGCTCCTACGAGCAGTACTTC. The chain employs TRBV7-6 and TRBJ2-7; no definite D call. V was trimmed by 0 bases and J by 0 bases, leaving 12 bases between them. Germline values: CDR1 SGHVS, CDR2 FNYEAQ. The CDR3 is made up of 16 amino acids.

V is TRBV7-9 and J is TRBJ2-7, with D possibly being TRBD1 (6 bases). Germline V CDR1 and CDR2: SEHNR, FQNEAQ (reference sequence). The CDR3 is 15 residues long. V gave up 4 bases and J gave up 5 bases, with 18 bases separating them. The CDR3 reads CASSSTTPGVNEQYF. In DNA, the CDR3 is TGTGCCAGCAGCTCAACCACCCCAGGGGTCAACGAGCAGTACTTC.

This clone was counted a single time. The genes are TRBV25-1 and TRBJ1-4; D is perhaps TRBD1 (5 bases). Germline values: CDR1 MGHDK, CDR2 SYGVNS. The CDR3 covers 15 residues. Trimming left V 5 bases short and J 4 bases short, with 14 bases between. The CDR3 DNA sequence: TGTGCCAGCAGTTCGCCACTGACAGTTAATGAAAAACTGTTTTTT. This sequence encodes CASSSPLTVNEKLFF.

The V and J genes are TRBV5-1 and TRBJ2-7; TRBD1 aligns across 7 bases. Losses at the gene ends were 1 base for V and 5 bases for J; bases not matched to a gene: 12. The CDR3 totals 16 residues. Germline V gene lookup returns CDR1 SGHRS and CDR2 YFSETQ. The CDR3 loop reads CASSLSATTGPHEQYF. The CDR3 DNA reads as TGCGCCAGCAGCTTGTCGGCGACGACAGGGCCCCACGAGCAGTACTTC.

Worth noting for this clone: Mismatch with germline at one junction end may stem from a read error. This CDR3 reads CVSSPIAGTQDTQYF. CDR3 in DNA: TGTGTCAGCAGCCCTATAGCAGGGACACAAGATACGCAGTATTTT. The chain is built from TRBV6-5 and TRBJ2-3, with a tentative D call TRBD1 (6 bases). Germline-derived CDR1 and CDR2 are MNHEY and SVGAGI. The CDR3 is 15 amino acids.

This clone was detected a few times. This chain connects TRBV19 to TRBJ1-3, with D uncertain. This CDR3 region has 15 residues. Trimming took off 2 bases at V and 8 bases at J, with 16 bases between the two ends. Germline V gives CDR1 LNHDA, CDR2 SQIVND (reference sequence). The CDR3 coding sequence is TGTGCCAGTAGTATATCGCTTCTGGGAGAATACACCATATATTTT. Protein sequence: CASSISLLGEYTIYF.

V and J are TRBV27 and TRBJ2-3, with 10 bases fitting TRBD2. The CDR3 length is 14 residues. Germline-derived CDR1 and CDR2 are MNHEY and SMNVEV (reference sequence). With V trimmed by 6 bases and J by 3 bases, 3 bases remained unmatched. As DNA, the CDR3 is TGTGCCAGCAGGGCTAGCGGGAGAACAGATACGCAGTATTTT. Its protein product is CASRASGRTDTQYF.

This clone has just a few counts. The V gene is TRBV4-3, the J gene TRBJ1-1; D remains unclear. The CDR3 loop spans 15 amino acids. CDR1 is LGHNA and CDR2 is YSLEER in the germline V gene. V was cut by 0 bases and J by 1 base, with 9 bases left in between. The CDR3 here is CASSQDRRTNTEAFF. The CDR3 coding sequence is TGCGCCAGCAGCCAAGATAGGAGGACGAACACTGAAGCTTTCTTT.

V and J are TRBV9 and TRBJ2-7; 7 bases are shared with TRBD1. After removal of 4 bases from V and 3 bases from J, the junction contained 7 bases not matched to a gene. The germline V gene has CDR1 SGDLS and CDR2 YYNGEE. The CDR3 is 14 residues long. The CDR3 reads CASSTQGLSYEQYF. The DNA for the CDR3 is TGTGCCAGCAGCACACAGGGGTTGAGCTACGAGCAGTACTTC.